These 26 T cell receptor beta chains came from one sample sequenced in a study of T-cell reconstitution after alpha-beta-depleted transplantation in children. Construction of the TCRbeta library involved unique molecular identifiers. One entry per CDR3 protein, called by TCRdb with MiXCR from the PCR reads. Among some 530,000 distinct CDR3 sequences, roughly an eighth were seen once, and the ten largest hold more than 5.5%. Sequenced material: PBMCs from the stem cell graft donor, taken from the stem cell graft. These receptor sequences come from a human donor who donated a stem cell graft to a child with combined immunodeficiency.

This clonotype was picked up a small number of times. V and J are TRBV29-1 and TRBJ2-7, with D unclear. Trimming removed 7 bases at V and 2 bases at J, with 15 bases between. The CDR3 spans 13 residues. Germline V gives CDR1 SQVTM, CDR2 ANQGSEA. CDR3 residues: CSGRQSGTYEQYF. Written as DNA, the CDR3 is TGCAGCGGGCGCCAATCTGGAACCTACGAGCAGTACTTC.

This clonotype came up a few times. The chain uses TRBV10-3 and TRBJ1-2; the D is unclear. The CDR3 extends over 15 amino acids. V lost 6 bases to trimming and J lost 5 bases, with 19 bases between them. The germline CDR1 and CDR2 sequences are ENHRY and SYGVKD. The CDR3 spells CAIRPSEGLAYGYTF. CDR3 DNA sequence: TGTGCCATCAGACCTTCGGAGGGCCTAGCATATGGCTACACCTTC.

The rearrangement joins TRBV7-8 to TRBJ2-7; 9 bases are shared with TRBD1. The CDR3 is 16 residues long. The J segment lost 5 bases and the V segment lost 4 bases, leaving 12 bases of the junction unmatched. Germline V gene data show CDR1 as SGHVS and CDR2 as FQNEAQ. The CDR3 spells CASSSSMRQGGDEQYF. DNA of the CDR3: TGTGCCAGCAGCTCCTCGATGAGACAGGGGGGTGACGAGCAGTACTTC.

V usage is TRBV5-1 and J usage is TRBJ2-7, with TRBD1 matching 11 bases. Unmatched junction bases numbered 2, after V lost 3 bases and J lost 3 bases. The CDR3 contains 14 residues. CDR1 and CDR2 from the germline V gene are SGHRS and YFSETQ. The CDR3 reads CASSSGQGDYEQYF. CDR3 nucleotide sequence: TGCGCCAGCAGCTCGGGACAGGGGGACTACGAGCAGTACTTC.

The sample holds many counts of this clonotype. The chain uses TRBV28 and TRBJ2-3; no clear D. The CDR3 totals 14 residues. V dropped 6 bases and J dropped 4 bases, with 14 bases sitting between them. In germline, CDR1 is MDHEN, CDR2 SYDVKM. The CDR3 region is CASSHPTQADTQYF. DNA for the CDR3: TGTGCCAGCAGCCACCCGACGCAGGCAGATACGCAGTATTTT.

The chain is built from TRBV5-1 and TRBJ2-5; 9 nucleotides match TRBD1. Per the germline V gene, CDR1 is SGHRS and CDR2 is YFSETQ. This CDR3 has 17 residues. The J segment lost 7 bases and the V segment lost 0 bases, leaving 13 bases of the junction unmatched. CDR3 bases: TGCGCCAGCAGCTTGGAGCCCCAGGGACAGGGTATTGGGACCCAGTACTTC. It encodes CASSLEPQGQGIGTQYF.

The chain links TRBV4-3 to TRBJ2-3; 11 nucleotides line up with TRBD1. The J segment lost 6 bases and the V segment lost 1 base, leaving 6 bases of the junction unmatched. CDR1 is LGHNA and CDR2 is YSLEER in the germline V gene. This CDR3 is 16 amino acids long. Here the CDR3 DNA reads TGCGCCAGCAGCCAAGGAGGACAGGGGGCATTTGATACGCAGTATTTT. The encoded protein is CASSQGGQGAFDTQYF.

This clonotype occurred a few times. This sequence joins TRBV5-1 and TRBJ1-6; 7 bases are shared with TRBD1. The CDR3 has 16 residues. CDR1 is SGHRS, CDR2 YFSETQ, per germline. J lost 9 bases, V lost 0 bases, and 9 bases had no gene match. CDR3 sequence (DNA): TGCGCCAGCAGCTTGGAGGGGGACAGTCCTAGTTCACCCCTCCACTTT. Residues: CASSLEGDSPSSPLHF.

The chain uses TRBV29-1 and TRBJ2-3; D possibly matches TRBD1 or TRBD2 (6 bases each). V was cut by 4 bases and J by 1 base, with 15 bases left in between. From germline, CDR1 is SQVTM and CDR2 ANQGSEA. The CDR3 loop spans 15 amino acids. The CDR3 is CSVVTVGGRTDTQYF. CDR3 in DNA: TGCAGCGTTGTTACGGTCGGGGGCCGCACAGATACGCAGTATTTT.

This clonotype was observed many times. The rearrangement joins TRBV28 to TRBJ2-3; D not resolved. Germline assignment: CDR1 MDHEN and CDR2 SYDVKM. The length of the CDR3 is 17 residues. Between the trimmed V and J ends, which lost 8 bases and 3 bases, there was a span of 24 bases. CDR3: CASFTPRIGSFTDTQYF. In nucleotides, the CDR3 is TGTGCCAGCTTCACCCCGCGCATTGGGTCCTTTACAGATACGCAGTATTTT. The full variable domain, its missing parts supplied by reference TRBV28 and TRBJ2-3, is DVKVTQSSRYLVKRTGEKVFLECVQDMDHENMFWYRQDPGLGLRLIYFSYDVKMKEKGDIPEGYSVSREKKERFSLILESASTNQTSMYLCASFTPRIGSFTDTQYFGPGTRLTVL.

This sequence joins TRBV4-2 and TRBJ2-7, with 8 bases that match TRBD1. Germline loops: CDR1 LGHNA, CDR2 YNFKEQ. After removal of 4 bases from V and 4 bases from J, the junction contained 9 bases not matched to a gene. CDR3 length: 15 residues. The CDR3 spells CASSLPQGAGYEQYF. The CDR3 DNA reads TGTGCCAGCAGCCTACCCCAGGGGGCTGGGTACGAGCAGTACTTC.

This clonotype was recorded a few times. V usage is TRBV6-5 and J usage is TRBJ2-7; TRBD2 aligns across 10 bases. The CDR3 contains 15 residues. Germline loops: CDR1 MNHEY, CDR2 SVGAGI. J lost 1 base, V lost 3 bases, and 3 bases had no gene match. As DNA, the CDR3 is TGTGCCAGCAGTTATGGACTAGCGGAGTCCTACGAGCAGTACTTC. Translated, it gives CASSYGLAESYEQYF.

This clonotype was detected a few times. This chain joins TRBV9 and TRBJ2-1; 7 nucleotides align to TRBD1. The V and J ends lost 0 bases and 4 bases, in that order; junction bases with no gene match: 4. Looked up from germline, CDR1 is SGDLS and CDR2 is YYNGEE. There are 15 residues in the CDR3. This chain's CDR3 is CASSVVQGSYNEQFF. Here the CDR3 DNA reads TGTGCCAGCAGCGTAGTACAGGGGAGTTACAATGAGCAGTTCTTC.

This clonotype was counted only a few times. CDR3 loop: CASSVVSFSDTQYF. The CDR3 region has the DNA TGTGCCAGCAGCGTAGTGTCGTTTTCAGATACGCAGTATTTT. The gene calls are TRBV9 and TRBJ2-3; the D is unclear. This CDR3 contains 14 residues. Trimming took 0 bases from V and 4 from J, leaving 9 bases between them. Germline V gene sequence: CDR1 SGDLS, CDR2 YYNGEE.

This clonotype was detected ten times or more. This sequence joins TRBV12-3 or TRBV12-4 and TRBJ2-7, with 11 bases fitting TRBD1. The CDR3 has 13 amino acids. J gave up 4 bases and V 6 bases, and 2 bases lay outside the gene matches. This CDR3 reads CASRGTGGYEQYF. Here the CDR3 DNA reads TGTGCCAGCAGGGGGACAGGGGGATACGAGCAGTACTTC.

The rearrangement joins TRBV7-8 to TRBJ2-7, with 7 bases identical to TRBD2. This CDR3 spans 16 amino acids. The V and J ends lost 5 bases and 1 base, in that order; junction bases with no gene match: 11. Germline CDR1 is SGHVS and CDR2 is FQNEAQ. As DNA, the CDR3 is TGTGCCAGCAGCGCAATGAACGGGAGGATGTCCTACGAGCAGTACTTC. Protein: CASSAMNGRMSYEQYF. Full variable domain (remainder filled in from reference TRBV7-8 and TRBJ2-7): GAGVSQSPRYKVAKRGQDVALRCDPISGHVSLFWYQQALGQGPEFLTYFQNEAQLDKSGLPSDRFFAERPEGSVSTLKIQRTQQEDSAVYLCASSAMNGRMSYEQYFGPGTRLTVT.

This clonotype showed up just a few times. The CDR3 coding sequence is TGTGCCAGCAGGAAGACCGGGACAGTAGAGACCCAGTACTTC. Translating gives CASRKTGTVETQYF. V is TRBV2 and J is TRBJ2-5; 7 nucleotides align to TRBD1. The trim removed 6 bases at V and 4 bases at J, leaving 8 bases unmatched. The CDR3 is 14 residues long. Germline V gene lookup returns CDR1 SNHLY and CDR2 FYNNEI.

The chain links TRBV13 to TRBJ2-1; TRBD2 matches 15 bases. Germline trimming cut 2 bases from V and 7 bases from J; bases unmatched to any gene: 12. This CDR3 is built from 19 residues. Per germline, CDR1 PRHDT and CDR2 FYEKMQ (reference sequence). Here the CDR3 DNA reads TGTGCCAGCAGCTTACCCGGACTAGCGGGAGGGCGCTGGTTGAATGAGCAGTTCTTC. It yields the protein CASSLPGLAGGRWLNEQFF.

This clonotype came up a few times. The rearrangement joins TRBV7-9 to TRBJ2-1; 8 positions match TRBD2. The germline V gene encodes CDR1 SEHNR and CDR2 FQNEAQ (reference sequence). V dropped 6 bases and J dropped 6; count of bases not matched to a gene: 7. This CDR3 has 14 amino acids. CDR3 nucleotides: TGTGCCAGCAGTTATAGTAGCGGGGCCAATGAGCAGTTCTTC. Amino acids: CASSYSSGANEQFF.

A few counts support this clonotype. The chain uses TRBV6-5 and TRBJ1-2; D is unresolved. In germline, CDR1 is MNHEY, CDR2 SVGAGI. The CDR3 has 13 residues. Between the trimmed V and J ends, which lost 2 bases and 4 bases, there was a span of 8 bases. CDR3 nucleotides: TGTGCCAGCAGTTACGTGTCCTCCTATGGCTACACCTTC. This codes for CASSYVSSYGYTF.

J is TRBJ1-2 and V is TRBV30, with a possible D match to TRBD1 (5 bases). Trimming took 1 base from V and 8 from J, leaving 14 bases between them. There are 13 residues in the CDR3. Germline V gene lookup returns CDR1 GTSNPN and CDR2 SVGIG (reference sequence). CDR3 sequence: CAWSAGPLVGYTF. The CDR3 nucleotides read TGTGCCTGGAGTGCGGGACCCCTGGTGGGCTACACCTTC.

This clonotype was counted ten times or more. The genes are TRBV29-1 and TRBJ2-5; 7 bases match TRBD1. The CDR3 extends over 14 amino acids. Trimming at V came to 7 bases and at J to 1 base, leaving 9 bases not matched to a gene. CDR1 is SQVTM and CDR2 is ANQGSEA in the germline V gene. The CDR3: CSAVRGGIQETQYF. The CDR3 region has the DNA TGCAGCGCGGTCAGAGGGGGCATCCAAGAGACCCAGTACTTC.

CDR3 sequence: CASSQETGDVPTSTEAFF. Here the CDR3 DNA reads TGTGCCAGCAGCCAAGAGACAGGGGATGTCCCAACGAGCACTGAAGCTTTCTTT. This sequence joins TRBV14 and TRBJ1-1; 8 bases line up with TRBD1. Germline V CDR1 and CDR2: SGHDN, FVKESK. V was clipped by 0 bases and J by 4 bases; unmatched bases: 13. The length of the CDR3 is 18 residues.

This clonotype came up a few times. The chain uses TRBV5-1 and TRBJ2-7, with 13 bases that match TRBD2. The CDR3 sequence is 20 residues long. Looked up from germline, CDR1 is SGHRS and CDR2 is YFSETQ. V lost 4 bases, J lost 3 bases, and 19 bases stayed unmatched. CDR3 residues: CASSLQGGRGLAGEVYEQYF. CDR3 coding DNA: TGCGCCAGCAGCCTACAGGGGGGTCGAGGACTAGCGGGAGAGGTCTACGAGCAGTACTTC.

This clonotype was found many times. The V and J genes are TRBV12-3 or TRBV12-4 and TRBJ2-6; D is ambiguous. The CDR3 loop spans 11 amino acids. V lost 10 bases, J lost 0 bases, and 1 base lay in between. CDR3 coding DNA: TGTGCCACCTCTGGGGCCAACGTCCTGACTTTC. This codes for CATSGANVLTF.

The chain links TRBV24-1 to TRBJ2-2, with D unclear. The CDR3 covers 15 residues. Germline CDR1 is KGHDR and CDR2 is SFDVKD. The V end lost 0 bases, the J end lost 0 bases, and 4 bases lay between the germline ends. CDR3 loop: CATSDLTANTGELFF. DNA for the CDR3: TGTGCCACCAGTGATTTGACAGCGAACACCGGGGAGCTGTTTTTT.